This T cell receptor (beta chain) was identified during a study of chronic HIV infection and antiretroviral therapy. A few counts support this clonotype. This CDR3 comprises 14 residues. Germline-derived CDR1 and CDR2 are MNHEY and SMNVEV (reference sequence). Trimming removed 1 base at V and 4 bases at J, with 8 bases between. TCRdb processed the 5' RACE reads anew with MiXCR; each CDR3 protein has one entry. The sample has about 48,000 distinct CDR3 sequences, 19% seen once. This TCR came from an adult who had HIV and had not received antiretroviral therapy, or was an uninfected healthy control (not recorded which). The chain carries TRBV27 and TRBJ1-5, with D unclear. The sample taken for sequencing was peripheral blood. The CDR3 DNA reads as TGTGCCAGCAGTTTATTTCCAGCGAATCAGCCCCAGCATTTT. It yields the protein CASSLFPANQPQHF.